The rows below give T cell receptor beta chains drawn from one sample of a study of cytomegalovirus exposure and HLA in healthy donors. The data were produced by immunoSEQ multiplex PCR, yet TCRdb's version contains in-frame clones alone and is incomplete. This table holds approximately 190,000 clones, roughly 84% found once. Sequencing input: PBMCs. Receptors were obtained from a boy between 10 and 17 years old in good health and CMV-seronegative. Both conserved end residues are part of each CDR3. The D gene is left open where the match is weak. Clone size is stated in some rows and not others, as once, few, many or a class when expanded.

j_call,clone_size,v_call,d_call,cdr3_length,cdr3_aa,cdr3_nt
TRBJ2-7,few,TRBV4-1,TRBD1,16,CASSQPLRDRNYEQYF,TGCGCCAGCAGCCAACCCCTCCGGGACAGGAACTACGAGCAGTACTTC
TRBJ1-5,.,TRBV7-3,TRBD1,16,CASSSGQAWCWQPQHF,TGTGCCAGCAGCTCGGGACAGGCCTGGTGTTGGCAGCCCCAGCATTTT
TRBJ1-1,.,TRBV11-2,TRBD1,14,CASSWGQQNTEAFF,TGTGCCAGCAGCTGGGGACAGCAGAACACTGAAGCTTTCTTT
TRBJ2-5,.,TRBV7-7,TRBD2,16,CASSLGLGTNRETQYF,TGTGCTAGCAGCTTAGGTTTAGGGACTAATCGAGAGACCCAGTACTTC
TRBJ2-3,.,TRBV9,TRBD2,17,CASSVVPSGLGADTQYF,TGTGCCAGCAGCGTAGTGCCTTCCGGACTAGGCGCAGATACGCAGTATTTT
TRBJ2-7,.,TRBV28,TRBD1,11,CASSLGGQASF,TGTGCCAGCAGTTTAGGGGGACAGGCAAGCTTC
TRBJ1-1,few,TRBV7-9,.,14,CASSLSSSGSEAFF,TGTGCCAGCAGCTTGTCTAGCTCCGGGTCGGAAGCTTTCTTT
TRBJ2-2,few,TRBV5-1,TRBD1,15,CASRPGQTNTGELFF,TGCGCCAGCCGCCCGGGACAGACGAACACCGGGGAGCTGTTTTTT
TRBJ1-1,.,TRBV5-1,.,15,CASSLGAGLNTEAFF,TGCGCCAGCAGCTTGGGGGCGGGCTTGAACACTGAAGCTTTCTTT
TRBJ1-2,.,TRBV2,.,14,CASSVLLRGRGYTF,TGTGCCAGCAGTGTCCTTTTGAGAGGGAGAGGCTACACCTTC
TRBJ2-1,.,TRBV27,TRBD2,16,CASSQGLAGGWEEQFF,TGTGCCAGCAGTCAAGGACTAGCGGGAGGGTGGGAGGAGCAGTTCTTC
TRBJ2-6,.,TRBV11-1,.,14,CASSGKGLYNVLTF,TGTGCCAGCAGCGGGAAGGGGCTTTACAACGTCCTGACTTTC
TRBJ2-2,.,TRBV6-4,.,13,CASSDRLTGELFF,TGTGCCAGCAGTGACCGTCTAACCGGGGAGCTGTTTTTT
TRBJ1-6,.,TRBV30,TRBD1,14,CAWRLTGPAVRLHF,TGTGCCTGGAGGTTGACAGGGCCAGCAGTACGCCTCCACTTT
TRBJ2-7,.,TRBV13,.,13,CASSLQLSYEQYF,TGTGCCAGCAGCTTACAACTGAGCTACGAGCAGTACTTC
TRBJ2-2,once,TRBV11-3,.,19,CASSLGWDEGQVDTGELFF,TGTGCCAGCAGCTTAGGTTGGGATGAGGGCCAGGTGGACACCGGGGAGCTGTTTTTT
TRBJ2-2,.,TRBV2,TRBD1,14,CARTGTGLTGELFF,TGTGCCAGAACCGGGACAGGATTGACCGGGGAGCTGTTTTTT
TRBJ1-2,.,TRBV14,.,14,CASSQDWDTYGYTF,TGTGCCAGCAGCCAAGATTGGGACACATATGGCTACACCTTC
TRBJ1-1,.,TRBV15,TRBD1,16,CATSRDRDSMNTEAFF,TGTGCCACCAGCAGAGACCGGGACAGCATGAACACTGAAGCTTTCTTT
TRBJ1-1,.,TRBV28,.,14,CASSPDQGNTEAFF,TGTGCCAGCAGTCCCGACCAGGGGAACACTGAAGCTTTCTTT
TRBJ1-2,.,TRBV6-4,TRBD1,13,CASSDSWTGGYTF,TGTGCCAGCAGTGACTCCTGGACAGGCGGCTACACCTTC
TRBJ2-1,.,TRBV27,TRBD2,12,CSSGSTYNEQFF,TGTTCTAGCGGGAGCACCTACAATGAGCAGTTCTTC
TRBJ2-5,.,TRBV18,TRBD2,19,CASSPSPFTYRGREETQYF,TGTGCCAGCTCCCCATCCCCGTTCACCTACCGCGGGAGGGAAGAGACCCAGTACTTC
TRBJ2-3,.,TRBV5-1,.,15,CASSLTGTPPDTQYF,TGCGCCAGCAGCTTAACAGGGACCCCCCCAGATACGCAGTATTTT
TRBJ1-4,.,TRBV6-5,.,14,CASSYSTRGEKLFF,TGTGCCAGCAGTTACTCGACCAGGGGTGAAAAACTGTTTTTT
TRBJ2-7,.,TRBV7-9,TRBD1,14,CASRSGTGGVEQYF,TGTGCCAGCAGATCCGGGACAGGGGGCGTCGAGCAGTACTTC
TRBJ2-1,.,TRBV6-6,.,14,CASSYGGTYNEQFF,TGTGCCAGCAGTTACGGCGGGACGTACAATGAGCAGTTCTTC
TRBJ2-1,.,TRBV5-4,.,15,CASTSRGFLGKEQFF,TGTGCCAGCACCTCCCGGGGGTTTTTGGGTAAAGAGCAGTTCTTC
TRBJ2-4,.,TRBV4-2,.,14,CASSQVLGENIQYF,TGTGCCAGCAGCCAAGTTCTCGGGGAAAACATTCAGTACTTC
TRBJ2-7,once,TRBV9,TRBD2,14,CASSVGTSVYEQYF,TGTGCCAGCAGCGTAGGGACTAGCGTGTACGAGCAGTACTTC
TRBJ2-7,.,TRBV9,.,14,CASSPGTLDYEQYF,TGTGCCAGCAGCCCCGGGACTCTAGACTACGAGCAGTACTTC
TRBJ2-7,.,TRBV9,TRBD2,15,CASSFGTSGTYEQYF,TGTGCCAGCAGCTTCGGGACTAGCGGGACCTACGAGCAGTACTTC
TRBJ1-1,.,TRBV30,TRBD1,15,CAWLPDRGRYTEAFF,TGTGCCTGGCTCCCCGACAGGGGGCGATACACTGAAGCTTTCTTT
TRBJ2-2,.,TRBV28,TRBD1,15,CASRVRDRAAGELFF,TGTGCCAGCAGGGTGAGGGACAGGGCGGCCGGGGAGCTGTTTTTT
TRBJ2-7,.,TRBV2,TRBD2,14,CAILRASGTYEQYF,TGTGCCATACTACGGGCTAGCGGCACCTACGAGCAGTACTTC
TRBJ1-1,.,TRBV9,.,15,CASSPSQGILAEAFF,TGTGCCAGCAGCCCCTCCCAGGGTATTCTCGCTGAAGCTTTCTTT
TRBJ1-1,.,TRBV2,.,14,CASSETGSYTEAFF,TGTGCCAGCAGTGAGACAGGATCTTACACTGAAGCTTTCTTT
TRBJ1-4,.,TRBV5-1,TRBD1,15,CASSLADRGEEKLFF,TGCGCCAGCAGCTTGGCCGACAGGGGCGAGGAAAAACTGTTTTTT
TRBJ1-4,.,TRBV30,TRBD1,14,CASQSQGAREKLFF,TGTGCCTCTCAATCACAGGGGGCGCGGGAAAAACTGTTTTTT
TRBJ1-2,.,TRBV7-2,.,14,CASSQGFAGRGYTF,TGTGCCAGCAGCCAGGGGTTCGCCGGTCGTGGCTACACCTTC
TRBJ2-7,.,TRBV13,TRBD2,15,CASNQGGRASYEQYF,TGTGCCAGCAACCAGGGAGGGAGGGCCTCCTACGAGCAGTACTTC
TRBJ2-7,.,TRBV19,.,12,CASSIQGYEQYF,TGTGCCAGTAGTATACAGGGCTACGAGCAGTACTTC
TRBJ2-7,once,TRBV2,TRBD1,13,CASRRDRDYEQYF,TGTGCCAGCAGGCGGGACAGGGACTACGAGCAGTACTTC
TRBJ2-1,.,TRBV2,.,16,CASSHFLGTFYNEQFF,TGTGCCAGCAGCCATTTTCTCGGGACTTTTTACAATGAGCAGTTCTTC
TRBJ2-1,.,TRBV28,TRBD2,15,CASSLTSGTYNEQFF,TGTGCCAGCAGTTTGACTAGCGGGACGTACAATGAGCAGTTCTTC
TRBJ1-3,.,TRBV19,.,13,CATTEISGNTIYF,TGTGCCACCACAGAGATCTCTGGAAACACCATATATTTT
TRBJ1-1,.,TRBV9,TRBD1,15,CASSAPGQGSGEAFF,TGTGCCAGCAGCGCCCCCGGACAGGGTTCTGGTGAAGCTTTCTTT
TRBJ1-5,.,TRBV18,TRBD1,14,CASSKTGGNQPQHF,TGTGCCAGCTCAAAGACAGGGGGCAATCAGCCCCAGCATTTT
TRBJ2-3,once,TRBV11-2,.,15,CASSHQEVFRDTQYF,TGTGCCAGCAGCCACCAGGAGGTTTTTAGAGATACGCAGTATTTT
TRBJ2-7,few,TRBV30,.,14,CAWSVAYPNYEQYF,TGTGCCTGGAGTGTTGCCTACCCGAACTACGAGCAGTACTTC
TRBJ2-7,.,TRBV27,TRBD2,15,CASSPPGLVLHEQYF,TGTGCCAGCAGTCCCCCGGGACTAGTTCTCCACGAGCAGTACTTC
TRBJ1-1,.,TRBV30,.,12,CAWSVGGGLAFF,TGTGCCTGGAGTGTCGGGGGGGGTCTGGCTTTCTTT
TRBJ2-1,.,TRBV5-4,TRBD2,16,CASSQSGGRSYNEQFF,TGTGCCAGCAGCCAGAGCGGGGGGCGCTCCTACAATGAGCAGTTCTTC
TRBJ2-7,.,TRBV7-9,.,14,CASSLAGVDYEQYF,TGTGCCAGCAGCTTAGCAGGGGTGGACTACGAGCAGTACTTC
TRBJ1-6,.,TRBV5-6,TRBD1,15,CASSLADRGNSPLHF,TGTGCCAGCAGCTTGGCCGACAGGGGTAATTCACCCCTCCACTTT
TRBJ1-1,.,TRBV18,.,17,CASSPPVGSNLATEAFF,TGTGCCAGCTCACCACCGGTGGGCAGTAATCTAGCCACTGAAGCTTTCTTT
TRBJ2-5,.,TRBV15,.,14,CATSRDNIGGEQYF,TGTGCCACCAGCAGAGATAATATAGGCGGGGAGCAGTACTTC